This T cell receptor beta chain was captured by sequencing in a study of PD-L1 blockade in urothelial cancer. Study in general: T cells were recovered from blood samples at a median of 141,255.

TCRdb keeps only in-frame clones here, not all; method: immunoSEQ multiplex PCR. The sample shows 95,000 or so clones, around 86% of them seen only once. V lost 2 bases, J lost 2 bases, and 2 bases stayed unmatched. Germline values: CDR1 SGHTA, CDR2 FQGNSA. The CDR3 runs 14 residues. Time point reported: pretreatment peripheral blood. This sample comprised PBMCs, obtained around atezolizumab (anti-PD-L1) treatment. The receptor comes from a man in his 60s with urothelial cancer. The chain couples TRBV7-2 to TRBJ2-7, with 8 bases lining up with TRBD1. CDR3 sequence reads: CASSLYRGTYEQYF. As DNA, the CDR3 is TGTGCCAGCAGCTTATACAGGGGGACCTACGAGCAGTACTTC. Filled out from reference TRBV7-2 and TRBJ2-7, the complete variable domain reads GAGVSQSPSNKVTEKGKDVELRCDPISGHTALYWYRQSLGQGLEFLIYFQGNSAPDKSGLPSDRFSAERTGGSVSTLTIQRTQQEDSAVYLCASSLYRGTYEQYFGPGTRLTVT.